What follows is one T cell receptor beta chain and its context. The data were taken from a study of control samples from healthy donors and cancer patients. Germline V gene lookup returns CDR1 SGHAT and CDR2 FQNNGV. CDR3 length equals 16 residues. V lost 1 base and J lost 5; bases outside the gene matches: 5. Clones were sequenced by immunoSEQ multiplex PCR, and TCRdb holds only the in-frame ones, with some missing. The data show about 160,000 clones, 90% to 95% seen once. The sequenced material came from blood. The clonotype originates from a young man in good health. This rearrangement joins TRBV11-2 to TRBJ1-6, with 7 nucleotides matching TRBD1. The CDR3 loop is CASSLAAGTDNSPLHF. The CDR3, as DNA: TGTGCCAGCAGCTTAGCCGCCGGGACAGATAATTCACCCCTCCACTTT.